This T cell receptor (beta chain) was recovered during a study of vaccination and CD4 T cells after COVID-19. The assay that was used to sequence DNA from cultured CD4+ T cells was the Oncomine TCR Beta short-read assay. TCRdb called the PCR reads again in MiXCR, with one record for every CDR3 protein. The table shows roughly 16,000 distinct CDR3 sequences, with around three quarters occurring only once. Regarding this clonotype: Its specificity is not known.

Findings and limits, study-wide: The appearance of a median 86.3% of reactive clones in convalescent patients occurred only post-vaccination.

The CDR3 is made up of 18 amino acids. CDR1 MNHNS and CDR2 SASEGT come from the germline V gene. V shed 6 bases and J 5 bases; nucleotides not matched to a gene: 15. The treatment was: roughly ten-day PBMC culture with coronavirus spike peptide pools or control peptides (ViraFEST assay). After being plated at roughly 2.2 million per well, PBMCs were cultured with about 10 IU/ml IL-2 and approximately 10 ug/ml peptide pools. Half-medium changes with fresh IL-2 medium occurred on days 3 and 7. The receptor comes from a human donor who had recovered from COVID-19. Sequenced material: CD4+ T cells from blood, cultured in vitro. This chain links TRBV6-1 with TRBJ2-3, with 12 bases fitting TRBD2. CDR3 sequence reads: CASSIGLAGRRGGDTQYF. CDR3 nucleotides: TGTGCCAGCAGCATCGGACTAGCGGGACGGAGGGGAGGAGATACGCAGTATTTT.